What follows describes a single T cell receptor (beta chain). Its antigen remains undetermined. Per-nucleotide qualities are absent, and no much larger clonotype sits a single base away. The entry originates in a study of blood T cell repertoires in COVID-19 (dated by TCRdb to the early 2020s). In terms of the full investigation: The collaborator samples originated in the United States, Italy and Spain and spanned the acute and convalescent phases of COVID-19. The sample metadata nearly always contained a de-identified subject ID, COVID-19 status, age in years and sex. The repertoires were released in a freely available public database intended as a resource for research on the immune response to SARS-CoV-2. The samples were drawn from two sources: the first 160 participants of the ongoing ImmuneRACE study, and 1,254 subjects contributed by 6 global collaborators. Subjects who had been exposed to COVID-19, were actively infected with it, or had recovered from it provided the deeply sampled blood TCRbeta repertoires that made up the dataset. Where available, HLA class I and class II types were taken from metadata supplied by the sample provider and were not determined by assay-based typing. The material from the prospective study consisted of cDNA or gDNA derived from T cells, B-cell-depleted T cells, or PBMCs.

TCRbeta CDR3 regions were amplified from genomic DNA using the immunoSEQ Assay, a bias-controlled multiplex PCR. Per the source publication's procedure: Within the assay, amplification of reference gene primers was used to estimate how many nucleated cells each sample contained. Sequence reads were collapsed and filtered to measure the absolute abundance of every unique TCRbeta CDR3 rearrangement. For each sample, productive Simpson clonality was calculated by taking the square root of Simpson's diversity index across productive rearrangements. TCRdb limited this immuneACCESS table to in-frame rearrangements with V and J called. A share of clones is missing; checked studies link under half to unresolved V genes, and the rest is unexplained. That table gives V, J and clone size, and the DNA gave D and trimming. Here the sample has 200,000 to 250,000 clones; nearly 90% occur a single time. Jointly, the top ten make up under 14% of the sample.

Study-wide findings and limitations: Clinical and demographic metadata were provided uncurated, with the amount varying by source and participant.

Via the germline V gene (reference sequence), CDR1 is LNHDA and CDR2 SQIVND. V lost 5 bases and J lost 4 bases, and the count of bases not matched to a germline gene is 7. The CDR3 measures 14 amino acids from cysteine to phenylalanine. The only DNA kept is the CDR3, 42 bases in frame from the first base. Participants in the prospective study were enrolled through a virtual design, were aged roughly 18 to 90 years, and lived in roughly 26 United States geographic areas. To assign participants to cohorts, the prospective study relied on clinical history that participants themselves reported in a screening survey and a study questionnaire. Recovered participants in ImmuneRACE Cohort 3 were defined by two consecutive negative NP/OP PCR tests, clearance by a healthcare professional, or resolution of symptoms. Each participant in the prospective study had whole blood, serum and a nasopharyngeal or oropharyngeal swab collected by mobile phlebotomists. Additional blood draws and questionnaires over a 2-month period could optionally be provided by prospective study participants. Before DNA extraction, prospective study blood samples were shipped either frozen or at room temperature.

The V and J genes are TRBV19 and TRBJ2-7, with TRBD1 identical over 8 junction bases. The sequence was collected from a man aged 25 to 40 who had recovered from COVID-19. What was sequenced was PBMCs or T cells enriched from blood (not recorded which). The base sequence is TGTGCCAGTAGTGCAACACAGGGGGTGTACGAGCAGTACTTC. Translation gives CASSATQGVYEQYF.